Listed below are T cell receptor beta chains from one sample, sequenced in a study of T cells in localized non-small cell lung cancer. Assay used: immunoSEQ multiplex PCR; TCRdb lists only in-frame clones, some missing. The sample yields approximately 150,000 clones, 89% seen once. The specimen comprised peripheral blood, sampled before any cancer treatment. These receptors all come from a female donor of 60 years or more with stage I lung adenocarcinoma. Both conserved end residues are part of each CDR3. D genes are given only for firm matches. Clone size is shown for a subset of rows, as once, few, many or a class of expanded clone.

V gene	J gene	D gene	clone size	CDR3 protein	CDR3 DNA
TRBV28	TRBJ1-5	NA	NA	CASSRTANQPQHF	TGTGCCAGCAGTCGGACGGCCAATCAGCCCCAGCATTTT
TRBV6-6	TRBJ2-7	TRBD1	NA	CASSQMDRGLGEQYF	TGTGCCAGCAGCCAAATGGACAGGGGGCTGGGCGAGCAGTACTTC
TRBV9	TRBJ1-1	NA	NA	CASSETRSSVNTEAFF	TGTGCCAGCAGCGAGACAAGATCTAGCGTGAACACTGAAGCTTTCTTT
TRBV27	TRBJ2-7	NA	NA	CASSPDRSPYEQYF	TGTGCCAGCAGTCCGGACAGATCCCCCTACGAGCAGTACTTC
TRBV28	TRBJ1-1	NA	NA	CASYEPGTAEAFF	TGTGCCAGTTACGAACCTGGGACGGCTGAAGCTTTCTTT
TRBV28	TRBJ2-7	TRBD1	NA	CAILSTGRSHEQYF	TGTGCCATTCTCTCGACAGGGAGATCCCACGAGCAGTACTTC
TRBV6-1	TRBJ1-1	TRBD1	NA	CASGTGNTEAFF	TGTGCCAGCGGGACAGGGAACACTGAAGCTTTCTTT
TRBV7-9	TRBJ1-1	NA	NA	CASSLGNGDTEAFF	TGTGCCAGCAGCTTGGGGAATGGGGACACTGAAGCTTTCTTT
TRBV2	TRBJ2-1	NA	NA	CASRGSGSVEQFF	TGTGCCAGCAGGGGTAGCGGAAGCGTTGAGCAGTTCTTC
TRBV15	TRBJ2-7	NA	NA	CATSRDGGADYEQYF	TGTGCCACCAGCAGGGATGGGGGGGCCGACTACGAGCAGTACTTC
TRBV7-3	TRBJ2-3	TRBD2	NA	CASSWGLGGTQYF	TGTGCCAGCAGTTGGGGACTAGGAGGGACGCAGTATTTT
TRBV25-1	TRBJ1-2	NA	NA	CASRGTGLNYGYTF	TGTGCCAGCAGGGGAACGGGACTGAACTATGGCTACACCTTC
TRBV5-1	TRBJ2-1	TRBD1	NA	CASTKQGASYNEQFF	TGCGCCAGCACCAAACAGGGGGCATCCTACAATGAGCAGTTCTTC
TRBV5-5	TRBJ2-5	TRBD2	NA	CASSFGLGVLETQYF	TGTGCCAGCAGCTTCGGACTAGGAGTATTGGAGACCCAGTACTTC
TRBV14	TRBJ2-7	NA	NA	CASSQAGFPYEQYF	TGTGCCAGCAGCCAAGCGGGATTTCCCTACGAGCAGTACTTC
TRBV27	TRBJ2-1	TRBD1	few	CASRPDRNEQFF	TGTGCCAGCAGACCGGACAGGAATGAGCAGTTCTTC
TRBV9	TRBJ2-1	NA	NA	CASSVEENEQFF	TGTGCCAGCAGCGTAGAAGAGAATGAGCAGTTCTTC
TRBV5-4	TRBJ2-5	NA	NA	CASSSRHPNQETQYF	TGTGCCAGCAGCTCCAGACACCCTAATCAAGAGACCCAGTACTTC
TRBV25-1	TRBJ2-5	TRBD1	NA	CASSGMGTGKETQYF	TGTGCCAGCAGTGGGATGGGGACAGGGAAAGAGACCCAGTACTTC
TRBV5-1	TRBJ1-1	TRBD1	NA	CASSSSGQGGTEAFF	TGCGCCAGCAGCTCTAGTGGACAGGGAGGGACTGAAGCTTTCTTT
TRBV5-1	TRBJ2-7	TRBD2	NA	CASSLYSGVTSGNTYEQYF	TGCGCCAGCAGCTTATATTCAGGGGTGACTAGCGGGAATACCTACGAGCAGTACTTC
TRBV4-2	TRBJ1-1	NA	few	CASSQARVGRTEAFF	TGTGCCAGCAGCCAAGCTCGAGTGGGGCGGACTGAAGCTTTCTTT
TRBV5-5	TRBJ2-5	TRBD2	NA	CASSPTSGQETQYF	TGTGCCAGCAGCCCGACTAGCGGACAAGAGACCCAGTACTTC
TRBV4-1	TRBJ2-5	NA	NA	CASSLLRAETQYF	TGCGCCAGCAGCCTGCTCCGGGCAGAGACCCAGTACTTC
TRBV9	TRBJ1-1	NA	NA	CASSAFGLGGEGGGTEAFF	TGTGCCAGCAGCGCCTTTGGGTTAGGTGGTGAGGGGGGTGGCACTGAAGCTTTCTTT
TRBV2	TRBJ2-3	NA	NA	CATRQDPTDTQYF	TGTGCCACTCGACAGGATCCCACAGATACGCAGTATTTT
TRBV5-1	TRBJ2-2	NA	NA	CASSLEPGDRVGELFF	TGCGCCAGCAGCTTGGAACCGGGGGATAGGGTCGGGGAGCTGTTTTTT
TRBV6-1	TRBJ2-1	NA	NA	CASKGDPVGNEQFF	TGTGCCAGCAAAGGGGACCCAGTCGGGAATGAGCAGTTCTTC
TRBV10-3	TRBJ2-2	TRBD2	NA	CAISESAGGGTGELFF	TGTGCCATCAGTGAGTCGGCGGGAGGAGGTACCGGGGAGCTGTTTTTT
TRBV7-7	TRBJ2-1	NA	NA	CASSSTTQGEQFF	TGTGCTAGCAGCTCTACTACCCAAGGTGAGCAGTTCTTC
TRBV10-2	TRBJ1-4	NA	NA	CATSPRGFNEKLFF	TGCGCCACCTCACCTCGCGGATTTAATGAAAAACTGTTTTTT
TRBV28	TRBJ2-7	NA	NA	CASGKRGGHYEQYF	TGTGCCAGCGGGAAAAGAGGCGGCCACTACGAGCAGTACTTC
TRBV28	TRBJ2-7	TRBD2	once	CASSLSGGLYEQYF	TGTGCCAGCAGTTTAAGCGGGGGATTGTACGAGCAGTACTTC
TRBV5-4	TRBJ1-1	TRBD1	NA	CASSSTGGVWTEAFF	TGTGCCAGCAGCTCTACAGGGGGCGTTTGGACTGAAGCTTTCTTT
TRBV6-1	TRBJ2-5	TRBD2	NA	CASMWTSGIQETQYF	TGTGCCAGCATGTGGACTAGCGGGATCCAAGAGACCCAGTACTTC
TRBV9	TRBJ1-1	NA	NA	CASSVVSGSGTEAFF	TGTGCCAGCAGCGTAGTTTCAGGGTCCGGCACTGAAGCTTTCTTT
TRBV19	TRBJ2-1	TRBD2	NA	CASNRAGGTYNEQFF	TGTGCCAGTAATAGGGCGGGAGGAACGTACAATGAGCAGTTCTTC
TRBV27	TRBJ2-3	TRBD2	NA	CASSLGLAGGPSTQYF	TGTGCCAGCAGTTTAGGACTAGCGGGAGGGCCCAGTACGCAGTATTTT
TRBV5-4	TRBJ2-1	NA	NA	CASSLARRGSSYNEQFF	TGTGCCAGCAGCTTGGCCAGGCGGGGTAGCTCCTACAATGAGCAGTTCTTC
TRBV5-4	TRBJ2-2	NA	NA	CASTQQQTRSAGELFF	TGTGCCAGCACCCAGCAACAGACAAGATCGGCCGGGGAGCTGTTTTTT
TRBV9	TRBJ2-3	NA	NA	CASSVDLLGESTDTQYF	TGTGCCAGCAGCGTGGACCTTTTGGGGGAAAGCACAGATACGCAGTATTTT
TRBV29-1	TRBJ2-7	TRBD1	once	CSIGQGSSYEQYF	TGCAGCATCGGACAGGGAAGCTCCTACGAGCAGTACTTC
TRBV6-5	TRBJ1-5	NA	NA	CASSYSYRGNQPQHF	TGTGCCAGCAGTTACTCGTACAGGGGCAATCAGCCCCAGCATTTT
TRBV6-5	TRBJ1-2	TRBD1	NA	CASRPGQGYGYTF	TGTGCCAGCAGACCGGGACAGGGCTATGGCTACACCTTC
TRBV18	TRBJ2-7	TRBD1	NA	CASSQLPGQGASEQYF	TGTGCCAGCTCACAACTTCCGGGACAGGGAGCGTCCGAGCAGTACTTC
TRBV28	TRBJ2-3	NA	NA	CASSSSDLQVSDTQYF	TGTGCCAGCAGTTCCTCTGACCTCCAGGTCTCAGATACGCAGTATTTT
TRBV7-2	TRBJ2-7	NA	NA	CASSPQWLVRSYEQYF	TGTGCCAGCAGCCCCCAATGGCTAGTTCGGTCCTACGAGCAGTACTTC
TRBV5-1	TRBJ2-5	NA	once	CASTLRSGNQETQYF	TGCGCCAGCACCCTAAGGAGCGGTAACCAAGAGACCCAGTACTTC